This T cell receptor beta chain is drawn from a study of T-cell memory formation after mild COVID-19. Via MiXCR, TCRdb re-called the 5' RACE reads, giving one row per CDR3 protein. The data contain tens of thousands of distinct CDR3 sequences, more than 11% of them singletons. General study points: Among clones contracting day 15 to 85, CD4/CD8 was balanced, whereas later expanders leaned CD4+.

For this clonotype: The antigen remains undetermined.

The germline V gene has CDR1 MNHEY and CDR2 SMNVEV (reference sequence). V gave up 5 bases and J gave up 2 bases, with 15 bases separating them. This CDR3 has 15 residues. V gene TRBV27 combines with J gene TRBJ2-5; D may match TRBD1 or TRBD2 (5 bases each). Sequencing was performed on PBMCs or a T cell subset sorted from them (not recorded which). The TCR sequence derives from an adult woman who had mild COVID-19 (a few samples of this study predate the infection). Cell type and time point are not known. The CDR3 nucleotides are TGTGCCAGCAGTCGAGGGGCACGAGTACAAGAGACCCAGTACTTC. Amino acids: CASSRGARVQETQYF.